This TCR beta chain comes out of a study of vaccination and CD4 T cells after COVID-19. Study-wide background: Each convalescent patient was PCR positive for SARS-CoV-2 on nasal swab; roughly 10 cases were mild and one severe.

This clonotype appeared a few times. What it binds is unknown. The treatment here: roughly ten-day PBMC culture with coronavirus spike peptide pools or control peptides (ViraFEST assay). Following expansion of antigen-specific T cells with peptide pools, ViraFEST then sequenced TCRs. Germline V gene data show CDR1 as MNHNS and CDR2 as SASEGT. The CDR3 is 15 amino acids. Trimming shortened V by 6 bases and J by 2 bases, and 16 bases separated the two germline ends. Cultured CD4+ T cell DNA underwent sequencing with the Oncomine TCR Beta short-read assay. Each CDR3 protein gets one entry after TCRdb re-called the PCR reads with MiXCR. The table shows some 15,000 distinct CDR3 sequences, with about 74% occurring only once.

The sample was CD4+ T cells from blood, cultured in vitro. This rearrangement joins TRBV6-1 to TRBJ1-2; D may be TRBD1 (5 bases). The clonotype originates from a human donor who had recovered from COVID-19. In DNA, the CDR3 is TGTGCCAGCAGCCCCAGGAGGGGCGGAAACTATGGCTACACCTTC. Encoded protein: CASSPRRGGNYGYTF.